What follows are 27 T cell receptor beta chains derived from one specimen sequenced in a study of T cells after yellow fever vaccination. TCRdb reanalysed the 5' RACE reads using MiXCR and keeps one entry per CDR3 protein. The profile shows 160,000 or so distinct CDR3 sequences, approximately 6.7% of them singletons. The input for sequencing was CD4+ T cells sorted from PBMCs, taken 4 to 6 days after the first yellow fever vaccination. The receptors come from a man aged 18 to 29 who received the YFV17D yellow fever vaccine.

This clonotype showed up many times. The chain joins TRBV5-1 to TRBJ1-1; D is unclear. CDR1 and CDR2 from the germline V gene are SGHRS and YFSETQ. The ends were cut back, 1 base at V and 4 bases at J, with 11 bases in the middle. The CDR3 consists of 14 residues. The CDR3 nucleotides read TGCGCCAGCAGCTTGCTGCCGGAGGGCACTGAAGCTTTCTTT. Its translation is CASSLLPEGTEAFF.

This clonotype appeared many times. The V call is TRBV28, the J call TRBJ2-7; the D is unclear. Trimming shortened V by 4 bases and J by 4 bases, and 5 bases separated the two germline ends. The CDR3 sequence is 11 residues long. In germline, CDR1 is MDHEN, CDR2 SYDVKM. DNA for the CDR3: TGTGCCAGCAGTTCCCAGTACGAGCAGTACGTC. This sequence encodes CASSSQYEQYV.

This clonotype was found a few times. This rearrangement joins TRBV20-1 to TRBJ2-4, with D possibly being TRBD1 (5 bases). CDR3 length: 13 residues. The V gene lost 4 bases and the J gene lost 3 bases, with 10 bases spanning the gap. Germline CDR1 and CDR2: DFQATT and SNEGSKA (reference sequence). The CDR3 DNA sequence: TGCAGTGCTACCCAGGGAAGCAAAAACATTCAGTACTTC. Translating it yields CSATQGSKNIQYF.

This clonotype was seen many times. V usage is TRBV15 and J usage is TRBJ1-1, with TRBD1 identical over 7 bases. The V and J ends lost 0 bases and 3 bases, in that order; junction bases with no gene match: 1. CDR1 LNHNV and CDR2 YYDKDF come from the germline V gene (reference sequence). CDR3 size: 14 residues. CDR3: CATSREGGYTEAFF. The CDR3 nucleotides read TGTGCCACCAGCAGAGAAGGGGGCTACACTGAAGCTTTCTTT.

This clonotype was counted ten times or more. The chain links TRBV29-1 to TRBJ2-3, with 7 bases matching TRBD1. The trim removed 8 bases at V and 2 bases at J, leaving 19 bases unmatched. In germline, CDR1 is SQVTM, CDR2 ANQGSEA. The CDR3 runs to 17 residues. The CDR3 protein is CSTDRDSVYSFTDTQYF. As DNA, the CDR3 is TGCAGCACGGACCGGGACAGCGTGTACTCATTCACAGATACGCAGTATTTT.

There are many counts of this clonotype. The V call is TRBV7-2, the J call TRBJ2-3, with a weak D call TRBD2 (7 bases). Trimming took off 0 bases at V and 6 bases at J, with 16 bases between the two ends. Germline CDR1 and CDR2: SGHTA and FQGNSA. The CDR3 is 16 amino acids. CDR3 sequence (DNA): TGTGCCAGCAGCTTAGCGCGGGGGCGAGGCGGTGATACGCAGTATTTT. Protein product: CASSLARGRGGDTQYF. The full variable domain, in which reference TRBV7-2 and TRBJ2-3 provide the parts outside the CDR3, is GAGVSQSPSNKVTEKGKDVELRCDPISGHTALYWYRQSLGQGLEFLIYFQGNSAPDKSGLPSDRFSAERTGGSVSTLTIQRTQQEDSAVYLCASSLARGRGGDTQYFGPGTRLTVL.

This clonotype showed up many times. The chain combines TRBV15 with TRBJ2-2; no reliable D call. CDR3 size: 13 residues. Germline-derived CDR1 and CDR2 are LNHNV and YYDKDF (reference sequence). The V and J ends lost 2 bases and 6 bases respectively, with 7 bases between them. Here the CDR3 DNA reads TGTGCCACCAGCAGACCTGATCCCGGGGAGCTGTTTTTT. Translating it yields CATSRPDPGELFF.

This chain joins TRBV9 and TRBJ2-3; 9 bases fit TRBD2. J was trimmed by 2 bases and V by 3 bases; bases with no gene match: 4. The CDR3 sequence is 15 residues long. Germline V gene sequence: CDR1 SGDLS, CDR2 YYNGEE. The CDR3 spells CASSASGDITDTQYF. The CDR3 nucleotides are TGTGCCAGCAGCGCTAGCGGGGACATCACAGATACGCAGTATTTT.

The CDR3 bases are TGTGCCAGCAGCCCAGGGGGACTAGCCGCCCAGGAGCAGTACTTC. This translates into CASSPGGLAAQEQYF. J is TRBJ2-7 and V is TRBV7-9; 9 bases are a match to TRBD2. CDR1 and CDR2 from the germline V gene are SEHNR and FQNEAQ (reference sequence). J gave up 7 bases and V 5 bases, and 12 bases lay outside the gene matches. The CDR3 spans 15 residues.

This clonotype was counted at least ten times. V usage is TRBV18 and J usage is TRBJ2-7; 7 nucleotides agree with TRBD1. The V segment lost 3 bases and the J segment 3 bases; nucleotides outside the gene matches: 5. The length of the CDR3 is 14 residues. Germline lookup yields CDR1 KGHSH and CDR2 LQKENI. CDR3 in amino acids: CASSPRQGVYEQYV. Written as DNA, the CDR3 is TGTGCCAGCTCACCGAGGCAGGGGGTCTACGAGCAGTACGTC.

The gene calls are TRBV4-3 and TRBJ2-1; 14 bases agree with TRBD2. The CDR3 sequence is 17 residues long. CDR1 is LGHNA, CDR2 YSLEER, per germline. Trimming took 4 bases from V and 7 from J; bases not matched to a gene: 9. The CDR3 DNA is TGCGCCAGCAGCCTAAGAGGGACTAGCGGGGGACCGAATGAGCAGTTCTTC. Translation gives CASSLRGTSGGPNEQFF.

This clonotype turned up a few times. V is TRBV5-4 and J is TRBJ2-3, with D unresolved. V was shortened by 0 bases and J by 0 bases, with 5 bases between the two germline ends. The length of the CDR3 is 14 residues. Germline V gives CDR1 SGHNT, CDR2 YYREEE (reference sequence). DNA of the CDR3: TGTGCCAGCAGCTTGGAGCAGAGCACAGATACGCAGTATTTT. This codes for CASSLEQSTDTQYF.

The gene calls are TRBV20-1 and TRBJ2-1; perhaps TRBD2 as D (7 bases). Germline CDR1 DFQATT, CDR2 SNEGSKA (reference sequence). There are 17 residues in the CDR3. This CDR3 reads CCAPSQGLGGRYNEQFF. The CDR3 coding sequence is TGCTGCGCCCCATCCCAGGGGCTGGGCGGGAGATACAATGAGCAGTTCTTC.

There are a few counts of this clonotype. The chain joins TRBV24-1 to TRBJ2-3; a possible D gene is TRBD1 (6 bases). V gave up 5 bases and J gave up 4 bases, with 9 bases separating them. Germline-derived CDR1 and CDR2 are KGHDR and SFDVKD. The CDR3 is 13 residues long. The CDR3 protein is CATSVRTADTQYF. Here the CDR3 DNA reads TGTGCCACCAGTGTCAGGACAGCAGATACGCAGTATTTT.

This clonotype occurred many times. V is TRBV24-1 and J is TRBJ2-1; D is unclear. The CDR3 consists of 15 residues. The V gene lost 1 base and the J gene lost 2 bases, with 8 bases spanning the gap. Germline V gives CDR1 KGHDR, CDR2 SFDVKD. As DNA, the CDR3 is TGTGCCACCAGTGATTTTAGACATCCCTACAATGAGCAGTTCTTC. Its protein is CATSDFRHPYNEQFF.

Many counts were recorded for this clonotype. This sequence joins TRBV4-2 and TRBJ2-1; TRBD2 matches 10 bases. The CDR3 covers 15 residues. The germline gives CDR1 LGHNA, CDR2 YNFKEQ. The trim removed 1 base at V and 8 bases at J, leaving 5 bases unmatched. CDR3 region: CASSQGASGGHEQFF. In DNA, the CDR3 is TGTGCCAGCAGCCAAGGGGCTAGCGGGGGTCATGAGCAGTTCTTC.

In its sample, this clonotype was seen a few times. The chain employs TRBV10-3 and TRBJ1-5, with TRBD1 identical over 9 bases. V lost 2 bases to trimming and J lost 4 bases; unmatched junction nucleotides: 3. The CDR3 totals 15 residues. The germline V gene has CDR1 ENHRY and CDR2 SYGVKD. CDR3 protein: CAISEPGQGNQPQHF. The CDR3 region has the DNA TGTGCCATCAGTGAGCCGGGACAGGGTAATCAGCCCCAGCATTTT.

At least ten counts were recorded for this clonotype. J is TRBJ1-2 and V is TRBV20-1, with 11 bases that match TRBD1. Germline V lookup: CDR1 DFQATT, CDR2 SNEGSKA (reference sequence). V was clipped by 1 base and J by 6 bases; unmatched bases: 10. The CDR3 has 16 amino acids. As DNA, the CDR3 is TGCAGTGCTAGAGCCCCGCGCCGGACAGGGGGCCATGGCTACACCTTC. The encoded protein is CSARAPRRTGGHGYTF.

This clonotype turned up a few times. The chain joins TRBV20-1 to TRBJ2-5, with TRBD1 identical over 10 bases. The CDR3 is made up of 13 amino acids. Trimming removed 6 bases from V and 4 bases from J; junction bases left unmatched: 5. In germline, CDR1 is DFQATT, CDR2 SNEGSKA (reference sequence). CDR3 region: CSAPWTGGETQYF. The CDR3 DNA is TGCAGTGCCCCCTGGACAGGGGGAGAGACCCAGTACTTC.

The chain employs TRBV23-1 and TRBJ2-3; D might be TRBD2 (6 bases). TRBV23-1 is an open reading frame whose function is uncertain. Trimming took 3 bases from V and 6 from J, leaving 16 bases between them. The CDR3 is 15 residues long. In DNA, the CDR3 is TGCGCCAGCAGTCAGCCGAGACTAGTTCCGGATACGCAGTATTTT. Protein sequence: CASSQPRLVPDTQYF.

The rearrangement joins TRBV5-6 to TRBJ1-2; D gene ambiguous. The germline CDR1 and CDR2 sequences are SGHDT and YYEEEE. This CDR3 has 13 residues. The ends were cut back, 1 base at V and 3 bases at J, with 7 bases in the middle. CDR3 bases: TGTGCCAGCAGCTTGTTAGCAGACTATGGCTACACCTTC. It is translated as CASSLLADYGYTF.

This clonotype was recorded at least ten times. V usage is TRBV20-1 and J usage is TRBJ2-3; 13 nucleotides agree with TRBD2. CDR1 is DFQATT and CDR2 is SNEGSKA in the germline V gene (reference sequence). The CDR3 length is 17 residues. Germline trimming cut 0 bases from V and 6 bases from J; bases unmatched to any gene: 9. CDR3 nucleotides: TGCAGTGCTAGAGATCCGACTAGCGGGGGGCTGGGGGATACGCAGTATTTT. Its protein product is CSARDPTSGGLGDTQYF.

Many counts were recorded for this clonotype. The chain couples TRBV5-1 to TRBJ2-3; 8 positions agree with TRBD2. Looked up from germline, CDR1 is SGHRS and CDR2 is YFSETQ. The J segment lost 2 bases and the V segment lost 4 bases, leaving 9 bases of the junction unmatched. CDR3 length: 16 residues. CDR3 coding DNA: TGCGCCAGCAGCCCCGGGACTAGTCCCTCCACAGATACGCAGTATTTT. Residues: CASSPGTSPSTDTQYF. Full variable domain (rest looked up from reference TRBV5-1 and TRBJ2-3): KAGVTQTPRYLIKTRGQQVTLSCSPISGHRSVSWYQQTPGQGLQFLFEYFSETQRNKGNFPGRFSGRQFSNSRSEMNVSTLELGDSALYLCASSPGTSPSTDTQYFGPGTRLTVL.

This clonotype was detected a few times. The V gene is TRBV4-3, the J gene TRBJ1-1; D might be TRBD1 (6 bases). Per the germline V gene, CDR1 is LGHNA and CDR2 is YSLEER. The ends were cut back, 1 base at V and 4 bases at J, with 13 bases in the middle. The CDR3 consists of 15 residues. CDR3 loop: CASSQAQGRGTEAFF. DNA for the CDR3: TGCGCCAGCAGCCAAGCTCAGGGGCGCGGCACTGAAGCTTTCTTT.

This clonotype turned up a few times. J is TRBJ1-2 and V is TRBV11-2; D unclear. The V and J ends lost 4 bases and 5 bases respectively, with 11 bases between them. The V gene's germline CDR1 is SGHAT and CDR2 FQNNGV. The CDR3 contains 13 residues. CDR3 sequence (DNA): TGTGCCAGCAGCTCAGCGGGGTGGTATGGCTACACCTTC. This codes for CASSSAGWYGYTF. Full variable domain (rest looked up from reference TRBV11-2 and TRBJ1-2): EAGVAQSPRYKIIEKRQSVAFWCNPISGHATLYWYQQILGQGPKLLIQFQNNGVVDDSQLPKDRFSAERLKGVDSTLKIQPAKLEDSAVYLCASSSAGWYGYTFGSGTRLTVV.

This clonotype was observed many times. The chain is built from TRBV2 and TRBJ2-6, with 12 positions matching TRBD2. The CDR3 runs to 19 residues. V shed 7 bases and J 1 base; nucleotides not matched to a gene: 11. The germline CDR1 and CDR2 sequences are SNHLY and FYNNEI. CDR3 nucleotides: TGTGCCAGCACAGGGTCAGCGCTAGCGGGGGGGTCTGGGGCCAACGTCCTGACTTTC. It is translated as CASTGSALAGGSGANVLTF.

This clonotype was seen repeatedly, ten times or more. The chain is built from TRBV27 and TRBJ2-1, with 7 bases that match TRBD1. The V gene end was trimmed by 6 bases and the J gene end by 1 base; junction bases not matched to a gene: 6. The CDR3 runs to 15 residues. Germline V gene sequence: CDR1 MNHEY, CDR2 SMNVEV (reference sequence). The CDR3 loop reads CASRRDRVSYNEQFF. CDR3 nucleotide sequence: TGTGCCAGCAGGAGAGACAGGGTTTCCTACAATGAGCAGTTCTTC.